This T cell receptor (beta chain) emerged from a study of vaccination effects on CD4 cells after COVID-19. As for this clone: Its antigen remains unidentified.

Trimming cost V 8 bases and J 0 bases, with 5 bases left between them. CDR1 is WNHNN, CDR2 SYGVQD, per germline (reference sequence). The CDR3 runs 13 residues. In the ViraFEST assay, antigen-specific CD4+ clonotypes were identified by expansion after peptide-pool stimulation. Following 10 days of culture, CD4+ T cells were isolated. The vaccine given was either BNT162b2 or mRNA-1273, in two doses. Nucleocapsid antibodies were negative in the vaccine recipients, who had never had SARS-CoV-2 infection. For each well, 1.5 million to 2 million PBMC were cultured with 9 to 10 IU/ml IL-2 and around 10 ug/ml peptides. Days 3 and 7 were when half the medium was replaced with IL-2 medium. TCRdb's copy holds only in-frame clones and misses some; the assay was immunoSEQ multiplex PCR. The data contain under 80,000 clones, around 73% of them singletons. General observations from the study: Few convalescent patients were studied, and early post-infection samples were lacking.

This receptor was identified in a human donor who received a COVID-19 vaccine. The specimen comprised CD4+ T cells from PBMCs cultured with HCoV-229E spike peptides, sampled after COVID-19 vaccination. The rearrangement joins TRBV10-1 to TRBJ2-6; no clear D gene. The CDR3 coding sequence is TGCGCCAGCCGACACTCTGGGGCCAACGTCCTGACTTTC. Its translation is CASRHSGANVLTF.